The present T cell receptor (beta chain) was sequenced within a study of OX40 agonist ivuxolimab in advanced cancers. Generated by immunoSEQ multiplex PCR, the TCRdb table keeps only in-frame clones and is missing some. The sample consists of about 100,000 clones, approximately 90% of them appearing once. Only a few counts were recorded for this clone. The CDR3 extends over 12 amino acids. The germline CDR1 and CDR2 sequences are LNHDA and SQIVND (reference sequence). The V gene lost 4 bases and the J gene lost 3 bases, with 6 bases spanning the gap. The sequencing used CD4+ or CD8+ T cells sorted from blood, collected in a trial of the OX40 agonist ivuxolimab. The V gene is TRBV19, the J gene TRBJ1-1; no definite D call. The receptor's source is an adult with an advanced solid tumor such as melanoma, head and neck, liver or kidney cancer. CDR3 amino acids: CASSRGDTEAFF. As DNA, the CDR3 is TGTGCCAGTAGTAGAGGAGACACTGAAGCTTTCTTT.